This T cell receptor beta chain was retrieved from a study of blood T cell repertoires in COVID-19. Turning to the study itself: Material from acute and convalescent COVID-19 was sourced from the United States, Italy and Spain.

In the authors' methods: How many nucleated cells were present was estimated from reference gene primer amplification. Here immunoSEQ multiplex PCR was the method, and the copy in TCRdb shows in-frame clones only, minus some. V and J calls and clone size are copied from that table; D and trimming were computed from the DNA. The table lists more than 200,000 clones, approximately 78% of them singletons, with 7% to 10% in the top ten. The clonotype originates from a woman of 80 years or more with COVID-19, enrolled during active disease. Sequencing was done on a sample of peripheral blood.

This chain's CDR3 is CASSPFAWEAFF. CDR3 nucleotides: TGTGCCAGCAGTCCTTTCGCGTGGGAAGCTTTCTTT. This rearrangement joins TRBV28 to TRBJ1-1, with D hard to call. CDR3 length equals 12 residues. The V gene lost 5 bases and the J gene lost 8 bases, with 12 bases spanning the gap. Germline-derived CDR1 and CDR2 are MDHEN and SYDVKM.